These 30 T cell receptor beta chains came from one sample sequenced in a study of long-term antiretroviral therapy in people with HIV. A v3.0 immunoSEQ assay was performed at survey level. Here immunoSEQ multiplex PCR was the method, and the copy in TCRdb shows in-frame clones only, minus some. This sample has 15,000 or so clones, with roughly three quarters found just once. The sequencing here drew on unsorted PBMCs, taken 0.5 years before starting antiretroviral therapy. The receptor set was obtained from a middle-aged woman with HIV.

This clone has only one observation. The V gene is TRBV14, the J gene TRBJ2-1; 12 nucleotides line up with TRBD2. CDR1 and CDR2 from the germline V gene are SGHDN and FVKESK. The CDR3 is 14 residues long. V lost 5 bases and J lost 10; bases outside the gene matches: 6. CDR3 sequence (DNA): TGTGCCAGCAGCGACGGACTAGCGGGATGGGAGCAGTTCTTC. It codes for CASSDGLAGWEQFF.

CDR3 amino acids: CASSLGQGSNQPQHF. The CDR3 bases are TGTGCCAGCAGCCTCGGACAGGGGAGCAATCAGCCCCAGCATTTT. The chain links TRBV5-6 to TRBJ1-5, with 9 bases fitting TRBD1. J was trimmed by 1 base and V by 4 bases; bases with no gene match: 3. Germline values: CDR1 SGHDT, CDR2 YYEEEE. This CDR3 spans 15 amino acids.

This chain joins TRBV5-1 and TRBJ2-3; possible D gene TRBD1, 5 bases. Germline CDR1 SGHRS, CDR2 YFSETQ. CDR3 length equals 13 residues. Trimming left V 2 bases short and J 5 bases short, with 9 bases between. CDR3 sequence (DNA): TGCGCCAGCAGCTTAGCTCAGGGAGATACGCAGTATTTT. It translates to CASSLAQGDTQYF. Based on the CDR3 plus reference TRBV5-1 and TRBJ2-3, the full variable domain is KAGVTQTPRYLIKTRGQQVTLSCSPISGHRSVSWYQQTPGQGLQFLFEYFSETQRNKGNFPGRFSGRQFSNSRSEMNVSTLELGDSALYLCASSLAQGDTQYFGPGTRLTVL.

The chain has TRBV9 and TRBJ1-2; D is uncertain. V shed 3 bases and J shed 4 bases, with 13 bases lying between them. Germline-derived CDR1 and CDR2 are SGDLS and YYNGEE. The CDR3 is made up of 14 amino acids. CDR3 sequence: CASSAGSRGYGYTF. In nucleotides, the CDR3 is TGTGCCAGCAGCGCGGGTTCTCGCGGCTATGGCTACACCTTC. Full variable domain (outside the CDR3, taken from reference TRBV9 and TRBJ1-2): DSGVTQTPKHLITATGQRVTLRCSPRSGDLSVYWYQQSLDQGLQFLIQYYNGEERAKGNILERFSAQQFPDLHSELNLSSLELGDSALYFCASSAGSRGYGYTFGSGTRLTVV.

J is TRBJ2-2 and V is TRBV4-2; weak D call: TRBD2 (5 bases). Looked up from germline, CDR1 is LGHNA and CDR2 is YNFKEQ. The CDR3 runs 16 residues. V gave up 0 bases and J gave up 1 base, with 9 bases separating them. CDR3 region: CASSQESGMNTGELFF. CDR3 nucleotide sequence: TGTGCCAGCAGCCAAGAGTCGGGAATGAACACCGGGGAGCTGTTTTTT.

The chain employs TRBV30 and TRBJ2-5, with 12 nucleotides matching TRBD2. V shed 0 bases, J shed 5 bases, and the junction held 7 bases outside the gene matches. CDR3 length: 16 amino acids. Germline values: CDR1 GTSNPN, CDR2 SVGIG (reference sequence). CDR3: CAWSVPSGGAGETQYF. CDR3 DNA sequence: TGTGCCTGGAGTGTACCTAGCGGGGGGGCCGGTGAGACCCAGTACTTC. The variable domain in full, completed from reference TRBV30 and TRBJ2-5, reads SQTIHQWPATLVQPVGSPLSLECTVEGTSNPNLYWYRQAAGRGLQLLFYSVGIGQISSEVPQNLSASRPQDRQFILSSKKLLLSDSGFYLCAWSVPSGGAGETQYFGPGTRLLVL.

The chain uses TRBV4-3 and TRBJ2-1, with 15 bases fitting TRBD2. CDR1 LGHNA and CDR2 YSLEER come from the germline V gene. The trim removed 3 bases at V and 9 bases at J, leaving 9 bases unmatched. The CDR3 has 17 residues. This CDR3 is CASSQYWTSGGVSEQFF. CDR3 bases: TGCGCCAGCAGCCAGTATTGGACTAGCGGGGGGGTAAGTGAGCAGTTCTTC.

This chain links TRBV4-2 with TRBJ2-7; D may be TRBD1 (6 bases). The CDR3 covers 14 residues. Germline CDR1 and CDR2: LGHNA and YNFKEQ. Trimming cost V 5 bases and J 7 bases, with 18 bases left between them. The CDR3 coding sequence is TGTGCCAGCAGCTCGATACAGGGAGTTCGGGAGCAGTACTTC. Protein sequence: CASSSIQGVREQYF.

This clone was counted a few times. The V gene is TRBV4-1, the J gene TRBJ1-1, with a tentative D call TRBD1 (5 bases). This CDR3 region has 15 residues. V lost 0 bases, J lost 6 bases, and 14 bases lay in between. From germline, CDR1 is MGHRA and CDR2 YSYEKL. The DNA for the CDR3 is TGCGCCAGCAGCCAAGAGGAGGGGAGAGGGCCTGAAGCTTTCTTT. Its translation is CASSQEEGRGPEAFF.

The gene calls are TRBV12-5 and TRBJ2-5; 10 positions agree with TRBD1. Germline V gene data show CDR1 as LGHNT and CDR2 as FRNRAP. This CDR3 is 14 amino acids long. After removal of 6 bases from V and 5 bases from J, the junction contained 6 bases not matched to a gene. This chain's CDR3 is CASGPGQGVETQYF. DNA of the CDR3: TGTGCTAGTGGACCTGGACAGGGGGTGGAGACCCAGTACTTC.

V is TRBV7-2 and J is TRBJ1-3; a possible D gene is TRBD1 (5 bases). Trimming shortened V by 5 bases and J by 4 bases, and 18 bases separated the two germline ends. Germline CDR1 is SGHTA and CDR2 is FQGNSA. The CDR3 covers 16 residues. CDR3 sequence reads: CASSPQPVGVGNTIYF. The CDR3 DNA is TGTGCCAGCAGCCCCCAACCGGTGGGGGTAGGAAACACCATATATTTT.

This clone was observed a few times. V and J are TRBV7-9 and TRBJ2-7, with D possibly matching TRBD2 (5 bases). V lost 1 base and J 7 bases, leaving 17 bases between the germline ends. This CDR3 has 15 amino acids. Germline V CDR1 and CDR2: SEHNR, FQNEAQ (reference sequence). CDR3 loop: CASSLEPTGIYEQYF. CDR3 nucleotide sequence: TGTGCCAGCAGCTTAGAACCAACGGGGATCTATGAGCAGTACTTC.

The J gene is TRBJ2-3, the V gene TRBV4-1; D is unclear. Trimming cost V 0 bases and J 0 bases, with 4 bases left between them. The CDR3 runs 14 residues. In germline, CDR1 is MGHRA, CDR2 YSYEKL. The CDR3 reads CASSQDISTDTQYF. CDR3 sequence (DNA): TGCGCCAGCAGCCAAGATATTAGCACAGATACGCAGTATTTT.

Comment on this clone: The same CDR3 can be traced to other DNA sequences in this sample. The chain couples TRBV19 to TRBJ2-5, with unresolved D. Trimming stripped 8 bases from V and 5 bases from J, with 6 bases between. Germline V lookup: CDR1 LNHDA, CDR2 SQIVND (reference sequence). The CDR3 extends over 10 amino acids. DNA of the CDR3: TGTGCCAGTTTGGGGGAGACCCAGTACTTC. Translated, it gives CASLGETQYF.

This chain uses TRBV5-1 with TRBJ2-3; TRBD2 matches 9 bases. The CDR3 loop spans 13 amino acids. V dropped 7 bases and J dropped 5; count of bases not matched to a gene: 5. Germline CDR1 reads SGHRS; CDR2 reads YFSETQ. The CDR3 region has the DNA TGCGCCAGCCGAGGGACTAGCCGAGATACGCAGTATTTT. It is translated as CASRGTSRDTQYF.

This clone was observed a few times. The chain has TRBV5-8 and TRBJ1-2; unclear D gene. CDR3 length: 13 amino acids. Germline V lookup: CDR1 SGHTS, CDR2 YDEGEE. V lost 4 bases, J lost 3 bases, and 10 bases lay in between. The chain's CDR3 is CASSPTEYYGYTF. The CDR3 DNA follows: TGTGCCAGCAGCCCCACCGAGTACTATGGCTACACCTTC. The whole variable domain, filled in from reference TRBV5-8 and TRBJ1-2, reads EAGVTQSPTHLIKTRGQQATLRCSPISGHTSVYWYQQALGLGLQFLLWYDEGEERNRGNFPPRFSGRQFPNYSSELNVNALELEDSALYLCASSPTEYYGYTFGSGTRLTVV.

The chain joins TRBV6-1 to TRBJ2-1; 8 positions match TRBD2. After removal of 8 bases from V and 4 bases from J, the junction contained 7 bases not matched to a gene. Germline-derived CDR1 and CDR2 are MNHNS and SASEGT. The CDR3 contains 14 residues. The CDR3 DNA sequence: TGTGCCAGCCCTCGGGAGGGCCCATACAATGAGCAGTTCTTC. It specifies CASPREGPYNEQFF.

In its sample, this clone is medium-sized. V is TRBV11-2 and J is TRBJ1-2; a possible D gene is TRBD1 (6 bases). This CDR3 is built from 13 residues. Trimming removed 5 bases from V and 4 bases from J, with 11 bases in between. Per germline, CDR1 SGHAT and CDR2 FQNNGV. The CDR3 nucleotides are TGTGCCAGCAGCAGGACAGCTCTCTATGGCTACACCTTC. As protein: CASSRTALYGYTF.

This clone was recorded a few times. The rearrangement links TRBV9 to TRBJ1-2; D may be TRBD1 (6 bases). This CDR3 is built from 15 residues. Trimming cost V 0 bases and J 6 bases, with 15 bases left between them. Germline values: CDR1 SGDLS, CDR2 YYNGEE. The CDR3 coding sequence is TGTGCCAGCAGCGTAGCGGGGGGGCAGTTGGATGGCTACACCTTC. Translation gives CASSVAGGQLDGYTF.

This chain uses TRBV9 with TRBJ2-7, with 8 bases fitting TRBD1. This CDR3 is 12 amino acids long. Per germline, CDR1 SGDLS and CDR2 YYNGEE. V lost 3 bases to trimming and J lost 7 bases; unmatched junction nucleotides: 3. The CDR3 DNA sequence: TGTGCCAGCAGCGCAGGGGGCTGGGAGCAGTACTTC. This codes for CASSAGGWEQYF.

This clone is labeled large. The chain uses TRBV7-9 and TRBJ2-3; unclear D gene. Germline assignment: CDR1 SEHNR and CDR2 FQNEAQ (reference sequence). CDR3 length: 13 amino acids. The germline V and J ends were trimmed by 5 bases and 3 bases, with 9 bases remaining between them. CDR3 loop: CASSHPLTDTQYF. CDR3 coding DNA: TGTGCCAGCAGCCACCCCTTAACAGATACGCAGTATTTT. The full variable domain, in which reference TRBV7-9 and TRBJ2-3 provide the parts outside the CDR3, is DTGVSQNPRHKITKRGQNVTFRCDPISEHNRLYWYRQTLGQGPEFLTYFQNEAQLEKSRLLSDRFSAERPKGSFSTLEIQRTEQGDSAMYLCASSHPLTDTQYFGPGTRLTVL.

The V and J genes are TRBV30 and TRBJ2-1; D unresolved. Looked up from germline, CDR1 is GTSNPN and CDR2 is SVGIG (reference sequence). Between the trimmed V and J ends, which lost 3 bases and 6 bases, there was a span of 6 bases. The CDR3 extends over 11 amino acids. As DNA, the CDR3 is TGTGCCTGGAGCGAGCCCAATGAGCAGTTCTTC. It codes for CAWSEPNEQFF.

The chain joins TRBV5-5 to TRBJ1-5, with D possibly TRBD1 on 6 matching bases. Germline lookup yields CDR1 SGHKS and CDR2 YYEKEE (reference sequence). The CDR3 spans 15 residues. V was pared by 4 bases and J by 0 bases, with 11 bases between. The CDR3, as DNA: TGTGCCAGCAGCGGAGGGGGTTTTAGCAATCAGCCCCAGCATTTT. This codes for CASSGGGFSNQPQHF.

This chain joins TRBV21-1 and TRBJ1-3. TRBV21-1 is a listed pseudogene. This CDR3 spans 16 amino acids. In DNA form, the CDR3 reads TGTGCCAGCAGCAAGGGAATCAGACTCTCTGGAAACACCATATATTTT. Amino acids: CASSKGIRLSGNTIYF.

This chain links TRBV6-5 with TRBJ1-2, with TRBD1 matching 7 bases. J gave up 8 bases and V 2 bases, and 5 bases lay outside the gene matches. Looked up from germline, CDR1 is MNHEY and CDR2 is SVGAGI. The CDR3 length is 13 residues. CDR3 sequence reads: CASSYGGTEGYTF. CDR3 sequence (DNA): TGTGCCAGCAGTTACGGCGGGACAGAAGGCTACACCTTC.

The genes are TRBV11-2 and TRBJ1-4; no firm D call. Trimming pared 0 bases from V and 2 bases from J, leaving 16 bases between. Germline CDR1 is SGHAT and CDR2 is FQNNGV. This CDR3 has 18 amino acids. The CDR3 sequence is CASSLDLLPLMTNEKLFF. The CDR3 coding sequence is TGTGCCAGCAGCTTAGATCTACTCCCCCTGATGACTAATGAAAAACTGTTTTTT.

This rearrangement joins TRBV10-2 to TRBJ1-1; D is uncertain. This CDR3 is built from 14 residues. CDR1 is WSHSY, CDR2 SAAADI, per germline. V was trimmed by 3 bases and J by 13 bases, leaving 21 bases between them. The CDR3 DNA is TGCGCCAGCAGTGATCCGGGGTTGCAGTCCAAGCTTTTCTTT. This translates into CASSDPGLQSKLFF.

This chain uses TRBV5-6 with TRBJ2-7; D is possibly TRBD1 (6 bases). CDR1 is SGHDT and CDR2 is YYEEEE in the germline V gene. With 1 base removed from V and 0 bases from J, the gap between germline ends came to 20 bases. The CDR3 has 18 residues. CDR3 region: CASSLYTGPRGGSYEQYF. CDR3 in DNA: TGTGCCAGCAGCTTGTATACCGGACCTCGAGGGGGCTCCTACGAGCAGTACTTC.

The chain combines TRBV5-1 with TRBJ2-5; D might be TRBD1 (6 bases). This CDR3 comprises 13 residues. CDR1 and CDR2 from the germline V gene are SGHRS and YFSETQ. V lost 4 bases and J lost 1, with 8 bases in between. CDR3 DNA: TGCGCCAGCAGCCCACAGGGCCAAGAGACCCAGTACTTC. Encoded protein: CASSPQGQETQYF.

The V call is TRBV9, the J call TRBJ2-1, with D perhaps TRBD2 (6 bases). The length of the CDR3 is 15 residues. Germline lookup yields CDR1 SGDLS and CDR2 YYNGEE. Trimming pared 3 bases from V and 0 bases from J, leaving 10 bases between. CDR3 sequence: CASSGRGSSYNEQFF. The DNA of the CDR3 is TGTGCCAGCAGCGGACGGGGGAGCTCCTACAATGAGCAGTTCTTC.